This T cell receptor beta chain was identified during a study of OX40 agonist ivuxolimab in advanced cancers. Notes on the research overall: Ivuxolimab was a fully human IgG2 agonistic monoclonal antibody targeting the costimulatory receptor OX40 (CD134). Intravenous ivuxolimab was administered to patients every 2 weeks at six dose levels: 0.01, 0.1, 0.3, 1.5, 3 and 10 mg/kg. Of the 52 patients in dose escalation, about 20 had hepatocellular carcinoma, roughly 15 had melanoma, 9 had renal cell carcinoma and 9 had head and neck cancer. In the dose-escalation cohort, more than 80% of patients were male, and the mean age was around 60 years with a range of about 20 to 80. Patients were allowed to have had prior anti-PD-1, anti-PD-L1 or anti-CTLA-4 therapy, and 40% of the dose-escalation patients had previously received checkpoint inhibitors. Partial responses occurred in three dose-escalation patients: two with cutaneous melanoma and one with hepatocellular carcinoma. The purpose of peripheral TCRbeta sequencing was to test whether ivuxolimab changed TCR sequence diversity and led to clonal T-cell expansion. The monotherapy dose-escalation portion (N = 52 patients) of the phase I ivuxolimab trial is reported in the paper. What the authors observed across the whole study: The antigen specificity of the clonally expanded peripheral T cells was not determined. Low levels of normalized T-cell clonal expansion were also seen in some patients who did not respond. At doses of 0.1 to 3.0 mg/kg, clonal expansion of both CD4+ and CD8+ blood T cells was observed from baseline to week 6. In partial responders in the 0.1-3.0 mg/kg groups, normalized peripheral clonal expansion was found to be among the lowest, especially among CD8+ T cells. On average, CD8+ T cells showed more expanded clones than CD4+ T cells after ivuxolimab.

The trial excluded patients who had a history of autoimmune disease or were on systemic immunosuppression. Peripheral blood for TCR sequencing was collected from all dose cohorts at baseline, on cycle 4 day 1, and on cycle 7 day 1. The samples were taken from a phase I, first-in-human, multicenter, open-label dose-escalation trial of ivuxolimab. Adults with locally advanced or metastatic melanoma, renal cell, hepatocellular, or head and neck squamous cell carcinoma were enrolled in the trial. Before TCR sequencing, CD4+ T cells and CD8+ T cells were sorted from peripheral blood as separate populations. Genomic DNA was isolated from the sorted cells so that the TCRbeta CDR3 region could be sequenced. The immunoSEQ Assay was used to sequence the TCRbeta CDR3 regions. This immuneACCESS table, as held by TCRdb, lists in-frame sequences with V and J called but not all clones. Of the missing ones, under half trace to an unresolved V gene in checked studies; the others have no known cause. The sample profile shows 65,000 to 90,000 clones; about nine tenths of them were found once. The top ten constitute under 0.6% of the sample.

V lost 4 bases and J lost 4 bases; the stretch between them is 27 bases long. The CDR3, from cysteine to phenylalanine, totals 19 residues. Here the CDR3 DNA is all that survives: 57 bases in frame from base 1. CDR1 and CDR2, looked up from the germline V gene (reference sequence), are SEHNR and FQNEAQ. In the case of this clone: It has no known antigen specificity. Within one base of it there is no much larger clone, and no base qualities were kept.

This clonotype was obtained from an adult with an advanced solid tumor such as melanoma, head and neck, liver or kidney cancer. Source: CD4+ or CD8+ T cells sorted from blood, taken in a trial of the OX40 agonist ivuxolimab. The chain employs TRBV7-9 and TRBJ2-3; D gene: possibly TRBD1, on 6 matching bases. This receptor carries the CDR3 CASSSRRNLRGRVPDTQYF. The DNA is TGTGCCAGCAGCTCGCGGCGAAATCTCAGGGGAAGGGTGCCAGATACGCAGTATTTT.